The sequence of this TCR beta chain was determined in a study of Graves' ophthalmopathy and Graves' hyperthyroidism. The term stable hyperthyroidism indicated an absence of ophthalmopathy within 18 months of follow-up. Over 9.5 ml of fresh blood yielded the PBMCs by density gradient. The sample holds many counts of this clonotype. RNA served as the template for amplifying TCR beta CDR3 regions. After a first-round RT-PCR with HTBI primers, a second-round multiplex PCR was run. MiXCR was run by TCRdb on the multiplex PCR reads, yielding one entry per CDR3 protein. The sample carries hundreds of thousands of distinct CDR3 sequences, 22% recorded once. This CDR3 region has 13 residues. Germline V gene lookup returns CDR1 DFQATT and CDR2 SNEGSKA (reference sequence). Trimming cost V 4 bases and J 7 bases; bases outside gene matches: 7.

The sample was peripheral blood. The chain is built from TRBV20-1 and TRBJ2-7, with 10 positions matching TRBD1. This TCR came from a woman younger than 35 with stable Graves' hyperthyroidism. Some clones in this sample may be carry-over from other donors' samples. The CDR3 is CSANDRGRYEQYF. The CDR3 DNA is TGCAGTGCTAATGACAGGGGGCGGTATGAGCAGTACTTC.